The following is a T cell receptor beta chain sequence with its context. Its antigen is undetermined. This record comes from a study of cytotoxic CD8 clonotypes in ibrutinib-treated CLL. Across the study: Of the patients, about twelve were relapsed/refractory, about 15 treatment-naive and 17 to 18 IGHV unmutated. Study results and limitations: Clonality went up at ibrutinib response and then declined back toward baseline at progression. A difference in sampling times existed between sustained-remission and progressing patients.

Method: immunoSEQ multiplex PCR; TCRdb's copy keeps in-frame clones and lacks some. The sample shows 160,000 or so clones, about 88% of them seen only once. The sequence was obtained from a human donor with chronic lymphocytic leukemia. Material: PBMCs, obtained at disease progression, from a patient treated with ibrutinib.

Here the CDR3 reads CASSQKGQPSSYNEQFF. The CDR3 nucleotides are TGCGCCAGCAGCCAAAAGGGACAGCCTAGCTCCTACAATGAGCAGTTCTTC. The chain couples TRBV5-1 to TRBJ2-1; 7 nucleotides agree with TRBD1. J gave up 0 bases and V 4 bases, and 10 bases lay outside the gene matches. The CDR3 has 17 amino acids. Germline CDR1 and CDR2: SGHRS and YFSETQ.